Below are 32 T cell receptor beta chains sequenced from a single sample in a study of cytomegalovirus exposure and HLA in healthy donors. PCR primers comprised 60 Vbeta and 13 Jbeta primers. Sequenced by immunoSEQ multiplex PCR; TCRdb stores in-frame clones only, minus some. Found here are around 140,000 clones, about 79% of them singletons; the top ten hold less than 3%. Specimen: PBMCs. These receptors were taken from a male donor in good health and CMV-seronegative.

The CDR3 spells CASSRIAGQAYEQYF. The CDR3 DNA sequence: TGTGCCAGCAGCCGAATTGCGGGACAGGCATACGAGCAGTACTTC. The rearrangement joins TRBV6-5 to TRBJ2-7; 8 bases fit TRBD1. Trimming removed 6 bases from V and 4 bases from J; junction bases left unmatched: 11. Germline values: CDR1 MNHEY, CDR2 SVGAGI. CDR3 length equals 15 residues.

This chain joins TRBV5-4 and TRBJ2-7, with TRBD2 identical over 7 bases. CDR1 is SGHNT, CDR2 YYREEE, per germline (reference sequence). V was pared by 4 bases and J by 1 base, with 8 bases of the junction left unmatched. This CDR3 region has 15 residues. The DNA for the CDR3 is TGTGCCAGCAGCCACCGGGAAGCGGGATCCTACGAGCAGTACTTC. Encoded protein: CASSHREAGSYEQYF.

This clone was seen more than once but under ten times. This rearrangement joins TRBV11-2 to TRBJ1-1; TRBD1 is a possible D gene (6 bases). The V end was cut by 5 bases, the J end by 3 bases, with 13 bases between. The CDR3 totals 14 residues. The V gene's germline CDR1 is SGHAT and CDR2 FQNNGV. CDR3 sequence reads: CASSRQVGDTEAFF. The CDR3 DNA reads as TGTGCCAGCAGCCGACAGGTGGGGGACACTGAAGCTTTCTTT. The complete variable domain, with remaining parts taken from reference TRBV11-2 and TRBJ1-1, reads EAGVAQSPRYKIIEKRQSVAFWCNPISGHATLYWYQQILGQGPKLLIQFQNNGVVDDSQLPKDRFSAERLKGVDSTLKIQPAKLEDSAVYLCASSRQVGDTEAFFGQGTRLTVV.

The CDR3 DNA reads TGTGCCAGCAGCCCAAACACAGATACGCAGTATTTT. Amino acids: CASSPNTDTQYF. This rearrangement joins TRBV7-6 to TRBJ2-3; no definite D call. Germline CDR1 reads SGHVS; CDR2 reads FNYEAQ. V lost 5 bases and J lost 2, with 5 bases in between. The length of the CDR3 is 12 residues. Using reference TRBV7-6 and TRBJ2-3 for the parts outside the CDR3, the full variable domain is GAGVSQSPRYKVTKRGQDVALRCDPISGHVSLYWYRQALGQGPEFLTYFNYEAQQDKSGLPNDRFSAERPEGSISTLTIQRTEQRDSAMYRCASSPNTDTQYFGPGTRLTVL.

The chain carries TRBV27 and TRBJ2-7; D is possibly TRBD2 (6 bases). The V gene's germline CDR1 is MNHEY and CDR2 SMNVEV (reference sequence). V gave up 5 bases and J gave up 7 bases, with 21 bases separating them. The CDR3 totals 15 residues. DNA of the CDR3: TGTGCCAGCAGTACCAACCGGGACTCCCCAAGGGAGCAGTACTTC. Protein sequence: CASSTNRDSPREQYF.

The CDR3 DNA reads as TGTGCCAGCAGTGAAGCTGAGACTAGGCCAGATACGCAGTATTTT. Protein sequence: CASSEAETRPDTQYF. The genes are TRBV6-1 and TRBJ2-3, with D possibly matching TRBD2 (6 bases). The CDR3 is made up of 15 amino acids. V shed 0 bases and J shed 4 bases, with 11 bases lying between them. Germline CDR1 is MNHNS and CDR2 is SASEGT.

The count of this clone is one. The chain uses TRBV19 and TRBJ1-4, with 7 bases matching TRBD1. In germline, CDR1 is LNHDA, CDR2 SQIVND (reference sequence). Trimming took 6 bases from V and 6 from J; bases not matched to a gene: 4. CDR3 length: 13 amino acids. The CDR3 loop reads CASRSGTDEKLFF. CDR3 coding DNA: TGTGCCAGTAGATCCGGGACAGATGAAAAACTGTTTTTT.

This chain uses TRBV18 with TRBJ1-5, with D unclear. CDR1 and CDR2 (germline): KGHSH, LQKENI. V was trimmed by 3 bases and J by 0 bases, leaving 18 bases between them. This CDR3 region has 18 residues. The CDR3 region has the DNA TGTGCCAGCTCACCTCGAGGGTCCAGTCAGTATAGCAATCAGCCCCAGCATTTT. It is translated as CASSPRGSSQYSNQPQHF.

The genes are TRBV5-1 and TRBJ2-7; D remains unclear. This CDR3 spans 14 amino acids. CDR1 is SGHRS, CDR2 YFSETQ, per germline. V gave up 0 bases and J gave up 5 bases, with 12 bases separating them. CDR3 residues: CASSLGGELNEQYF. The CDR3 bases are TGCGCCAGCAGCTTGGGAGGAGAGTTAAACGAGCAGTACTTC.

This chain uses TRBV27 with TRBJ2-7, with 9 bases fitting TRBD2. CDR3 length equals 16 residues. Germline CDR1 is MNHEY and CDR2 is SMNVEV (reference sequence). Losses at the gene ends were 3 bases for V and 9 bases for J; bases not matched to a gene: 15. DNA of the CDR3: TGTGCCAGCAGTTTGGGTAGCGGGGGTGGGTCAAGGCGGCAGTACTTC. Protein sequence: CASSLGSGGGSRRQYF.

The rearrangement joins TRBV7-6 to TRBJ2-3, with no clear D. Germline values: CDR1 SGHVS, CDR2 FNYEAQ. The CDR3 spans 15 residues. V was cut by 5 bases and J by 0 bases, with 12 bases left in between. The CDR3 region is CASSPHVTSTDTQYF. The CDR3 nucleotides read TGTGCCAGCAGCCCGCATGTCACTAGCACAGATACGCAGTATTTT.

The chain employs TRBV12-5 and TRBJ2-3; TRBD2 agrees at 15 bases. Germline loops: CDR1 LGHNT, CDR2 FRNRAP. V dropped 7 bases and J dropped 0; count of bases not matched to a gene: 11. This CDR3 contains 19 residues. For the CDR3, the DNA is TGTGCTAGTGCCCAAAGCCTGGGACTAGCGGGAGGTAGCACAGATACGCAGTATTTT. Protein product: CASAQSLGLAGGSTDTQYF.

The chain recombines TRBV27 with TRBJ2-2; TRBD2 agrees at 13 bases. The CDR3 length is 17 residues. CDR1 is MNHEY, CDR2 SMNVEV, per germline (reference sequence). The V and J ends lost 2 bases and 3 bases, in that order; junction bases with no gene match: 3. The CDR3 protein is CASSLELAGGYTGELFF. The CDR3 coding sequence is TGTGCCAGCAGTTTAGAACTAGCGGGAGGGTACACCGGGGAGCTGTTTTTT.

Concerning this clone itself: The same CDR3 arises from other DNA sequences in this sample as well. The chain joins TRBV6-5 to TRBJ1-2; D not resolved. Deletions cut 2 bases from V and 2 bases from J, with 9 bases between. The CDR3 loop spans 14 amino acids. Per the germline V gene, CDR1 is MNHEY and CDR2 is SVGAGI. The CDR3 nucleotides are TGTGCCAGCAGTTACGGCGGATCCAACTATGGCTACACCTTC. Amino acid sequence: CASSYGGSNYGYTF.

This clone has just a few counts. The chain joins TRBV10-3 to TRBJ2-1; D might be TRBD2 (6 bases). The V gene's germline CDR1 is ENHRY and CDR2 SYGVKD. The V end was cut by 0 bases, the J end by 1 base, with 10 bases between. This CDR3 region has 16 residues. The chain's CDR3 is CAISESAGFSYNEQFF. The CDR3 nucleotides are TGTGCCATCAGTGAGTCGGCGGGATTTTCCTACAATGAGCAGTTCTTC.

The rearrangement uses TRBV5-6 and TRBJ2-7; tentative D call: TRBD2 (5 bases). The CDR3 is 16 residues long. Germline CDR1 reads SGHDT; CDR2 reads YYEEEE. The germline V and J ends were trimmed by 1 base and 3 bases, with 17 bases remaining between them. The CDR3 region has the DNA TGTGCCAGCAGCTTGTGGGTAGCTGTGAGCGGCTACGAGCAGTACTTC. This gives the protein CASSLWVAVSGYEQYF.

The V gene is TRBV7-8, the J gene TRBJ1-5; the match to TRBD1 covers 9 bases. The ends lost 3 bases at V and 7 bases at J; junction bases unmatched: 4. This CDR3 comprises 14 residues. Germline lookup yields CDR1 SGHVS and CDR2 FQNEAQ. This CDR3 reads CASSLTGGGQPQHF. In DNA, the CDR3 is TGTGCCAGCAGCTTGACAGGGGGAGGCCAGCCCCAGCATTTT.

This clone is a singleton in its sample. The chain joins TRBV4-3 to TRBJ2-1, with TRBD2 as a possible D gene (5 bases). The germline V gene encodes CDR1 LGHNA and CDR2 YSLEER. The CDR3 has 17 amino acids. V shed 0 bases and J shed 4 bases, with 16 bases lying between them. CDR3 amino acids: CASSQDQRLWGYNEQFF. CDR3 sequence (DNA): TGCGCCAGCAGCCAAGATCAGCGGCTCTGGGGTTACAATGAGCAGTTCTTC.

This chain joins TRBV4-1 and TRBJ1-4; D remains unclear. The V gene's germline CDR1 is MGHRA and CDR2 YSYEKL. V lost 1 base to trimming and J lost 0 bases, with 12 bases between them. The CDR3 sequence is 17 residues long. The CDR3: CASSQGAFGSTNEKLFF. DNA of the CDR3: TGCGCCAGCAGCCAAGGGGCCTTTGGCTCAACTAATGAAAAACTGTTTTTT.

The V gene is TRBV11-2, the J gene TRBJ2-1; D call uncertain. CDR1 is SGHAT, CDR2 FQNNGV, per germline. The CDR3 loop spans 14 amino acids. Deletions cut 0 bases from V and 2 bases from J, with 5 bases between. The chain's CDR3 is CASSLEQTYNEQFF. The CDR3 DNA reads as TGTGCCAGCAGCTTAGAACAGACCTACAATGAGCAGTTCTTC.

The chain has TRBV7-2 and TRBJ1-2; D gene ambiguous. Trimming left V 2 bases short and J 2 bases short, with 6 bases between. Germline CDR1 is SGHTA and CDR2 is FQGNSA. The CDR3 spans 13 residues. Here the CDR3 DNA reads TGTGCCAGCAGCTTATACCTAAACTATGGCTACACCTTC. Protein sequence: CASSLYLNYGYTF.

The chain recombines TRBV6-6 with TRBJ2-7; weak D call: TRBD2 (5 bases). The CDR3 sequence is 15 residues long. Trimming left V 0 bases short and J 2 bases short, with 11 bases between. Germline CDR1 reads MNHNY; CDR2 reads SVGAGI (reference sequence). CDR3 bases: TGTGCCAGCAGTTACTCTTACCCGGGGACCTACGAGCAGTACTTC. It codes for CASSYSYPGTYEQYF.

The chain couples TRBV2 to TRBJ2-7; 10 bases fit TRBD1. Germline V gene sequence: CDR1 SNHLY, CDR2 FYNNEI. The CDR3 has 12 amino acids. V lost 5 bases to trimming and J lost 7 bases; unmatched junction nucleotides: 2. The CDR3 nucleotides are TGTGCCAGCAGTTGGGACAGGGGAGAGCAGTACTTC. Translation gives CASSWDRGEQYF.

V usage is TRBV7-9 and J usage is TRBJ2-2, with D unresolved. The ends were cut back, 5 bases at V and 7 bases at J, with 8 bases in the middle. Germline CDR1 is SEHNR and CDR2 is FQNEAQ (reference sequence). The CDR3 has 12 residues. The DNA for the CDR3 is TGTGCCAGCAGCGTCATCGGCGGGGAGCTGTTTTTT. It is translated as CASSVIGGELFF.

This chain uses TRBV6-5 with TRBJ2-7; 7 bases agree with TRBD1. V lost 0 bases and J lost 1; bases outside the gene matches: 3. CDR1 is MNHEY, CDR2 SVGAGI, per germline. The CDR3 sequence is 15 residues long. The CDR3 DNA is TGTGCCAGCAGTTACTCGGGGGACAGTTCCTACGAGCAGTACTTC. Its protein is CASSYSGDSSYEQYF.

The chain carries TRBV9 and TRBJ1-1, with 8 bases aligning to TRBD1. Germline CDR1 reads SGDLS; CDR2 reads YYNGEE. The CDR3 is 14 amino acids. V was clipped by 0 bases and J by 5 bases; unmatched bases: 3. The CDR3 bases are TGTGCCAGCAGCGTAGCCACAGGGGGGACTGAAGCTTTCTTT. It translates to CASSVATGGTEAFF. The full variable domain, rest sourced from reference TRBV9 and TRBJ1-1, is DSGVTQTPKHLITATGQRVTLRCSPRSGDLSVYWYQQSLDQGLQFLIQYYNGEERAKGNILERFSAQQFPDLHSELNLSSLELGDSALYFCASSVATGGTEAFFGQGTRLTVV.

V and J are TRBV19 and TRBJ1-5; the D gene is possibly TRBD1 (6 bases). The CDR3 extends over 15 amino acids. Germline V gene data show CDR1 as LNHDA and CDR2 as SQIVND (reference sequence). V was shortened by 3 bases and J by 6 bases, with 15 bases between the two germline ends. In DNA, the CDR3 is TGTGCCAGTAGTATTGCTACCAGGGGCGCTCAGCCCCAGCATTTT. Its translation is CASSIATRGAQPQHF.

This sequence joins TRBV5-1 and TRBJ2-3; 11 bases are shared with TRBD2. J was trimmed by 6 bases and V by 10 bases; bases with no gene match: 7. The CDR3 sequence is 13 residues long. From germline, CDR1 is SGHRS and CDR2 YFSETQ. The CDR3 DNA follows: TGCGCCGGTCTAGCGGGAGGAAACGATACGCAGTATTTT. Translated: CAGLAGGNDTQYF.

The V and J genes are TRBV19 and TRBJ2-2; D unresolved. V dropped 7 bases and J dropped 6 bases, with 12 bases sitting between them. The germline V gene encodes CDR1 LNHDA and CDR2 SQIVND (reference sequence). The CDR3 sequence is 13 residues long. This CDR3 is CASIPSWPGELFF. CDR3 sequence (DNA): TGTGCCAGTATACCCTCTTGGCCCGGGGAGCTGTTTTTT.

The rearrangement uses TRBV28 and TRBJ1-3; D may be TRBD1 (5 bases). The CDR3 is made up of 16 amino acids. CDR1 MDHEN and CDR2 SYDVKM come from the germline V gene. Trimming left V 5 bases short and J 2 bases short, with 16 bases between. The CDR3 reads CASSLSGTKAGNTIYF. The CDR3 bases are TGTGCCAGCAGTCTGTCCGGGACTAAGGCTGGAAACACCATATATTTT.

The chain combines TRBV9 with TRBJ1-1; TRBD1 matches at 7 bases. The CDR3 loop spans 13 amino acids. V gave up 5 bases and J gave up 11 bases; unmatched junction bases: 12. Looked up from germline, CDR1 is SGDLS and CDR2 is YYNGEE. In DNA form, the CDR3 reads TGTGCCAGCAGTAAGCTCGACAGGGCTGGGGCTTTCTTT. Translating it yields CASSKLDRAGAFF.

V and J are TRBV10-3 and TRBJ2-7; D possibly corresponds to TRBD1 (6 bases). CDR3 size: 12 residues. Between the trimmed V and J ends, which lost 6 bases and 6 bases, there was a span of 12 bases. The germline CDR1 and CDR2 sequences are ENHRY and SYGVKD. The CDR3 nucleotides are TGTGCCATCAGACCGACAGGCGGCGAGCAGTACTTC. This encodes CAIRPTGGEQYF.